These 25 T cell receptor beta chains were all obtained from the same sample, sequenced in a study of blood T cell repertoires in COVID-19. The method was immunoSEQ multiplex PCR; TCRdb's version includes in-frame clones alone and lacks a portion of them. The sample includes almost 250,000 clones, 70% to 90% of them seen just once. The sample was PBMCs or T cells enriched from blood (not recorded which). The receptors stem from a woman between 45 and 65 years old who had recovered from COVID-19.

This rearrangement joins TRBV9 to TRBJ1-3; the D is unclear. V lost 4 bases, J lost 4 bases, and 18 bases lay in between. The CDR3 runs to 16 residues. Germline CDR1 reads SGDLS; CDR2 reads YYNGEE. CDR3: CASSPSLQRRGNTIYF. The CDR3 DNA reads TGTGCCAGCAGCCCCAGCCTTCAGCGACGAGGAAACACCATATATTTT.

The genes are TRBV28 and TRBJ2-7; TRBD1 aligns across 7 bases. J gave up 0 bases and V 6 bases, and 5 bases lay outside the gene matches. Germline assignment: CDR1 MDHEN and CDR2 SYDVKM. The CDR3 contains 14 residues. The CDR3 is CASSRQGISYEQYF. The CDR3 DNA reads as TGTGCCAGCAGCAGACAGGGTATCTCCTACGAGCAGTACTTC.

This chain uses TRBV18 with TRBJ1-1, with D maybe TRBD1 (5 bases). Trimming took off 4 bases at V and 10 bases at J, with 13 bases between the two ends. The CDR3 extends over 12 amino acids. Germline V gene data show CDR1 as KGHSH and CDR2 as LQKENI. In DNA form, the CDR3 reads TGTGCCAGCTCACTTCAGGGTGTAGGAGCTTTCTTT. Translation gives CASSLQGVGAFF.

The gene calls are TRBV4-1 and TRBJ2-7; D remains unclear. The germline V and J ends were trimmed by 1 base and 6 bases, with 19 bases remaining between them. Germline values: CDR1 MGHRA, CDR2 YSYEKL. CDR3 length: 16 residues. DNA of the CDR3: TGCGCCAGCAGCCAAGCTGAGTTATCCCTTCGCGCCGAGCAGTACTTC. Its translation is CASSQAELSLRAEQYF.

This chain joins TRBV10-3 and TRBJ2-5, with 8 bases that match TRBD2. After removal of 4 bases from V and 2 bases from J, the junction contained 3 bases not matched to a gene. CDR3 length equals 14 residues. Per the germline V gene, CDR1 is ENHRY and CDR2 is SYGVKD. In DNA form, the CDR3 reads TGTGCCATCAGTGCTACTAGCGGTCAAGAGACCCAGTACTTC. Its protein product is CAISATSGQETQYF.

This clone was seen a handful of times. The chain recombines TRBV6-4 with TRBJ2-1, with a tentative D call TRBD2 (7 bases). The CDR3 is 15 residues long. Germline lookup yields CDR1 MRHNA and CDR2 SNTAGT. The ends were cut back, 2 bases at V and 9 bases at J, with 17 bases in the middle. CDR3 in DNA: TGTGCCAGCAGTGACCAGGCGGGAGAGGGGGGTGAGCAGTTCTTC. As protein: CASSDQAGEGGEQFF.

The chain links TRBV20-1 to TRBJ2-7; D might be TRBD1 (6 bases). Trimming took off 3 bases at V and 0 bases at J, with 12 bases between the two ends. The germline CDR1 and CDR2 sequences are DFQATT and SNEGSKA (reference sequence). The CDR3 length is 14 residues. Here the CDR3 reads CSASTGYYSYEQYF. In DNA, the CDR3 is TGCAGTGCTAGTACAGGGTACTACTCCTACGAGCAGTACTTC.

The chain has TRBV18 and TRBJ1-2; a possible D gene is TRBD1 (5 bases). V lost 7 bases and J 2 bases, leaving 14 bases between the germline ends. Germline loops: CDR1 KGHSH, CDR2 LQKENI. The CDR3 runs 14 residues. This chain's CDR3 is CASFGTGGNYGYTF. The CDR3 region has the DNA TGTGCCAGCTTCGGAACGGGGGGAAACTATGGCTACACCTTC.

Here the CDR3 reads CASSSYRGGEQFF. CDR3 DNA sequence: TGTGCCAGCAGCTCTTACAGGGGGGGTGAGCAGTTCTTC. The chain has TRBV13 and TRBJ2-1, with D perhaps matching TRBD1 (8 bases). The germline V gene has CDR1 PRHDT and CDR2 FYEKMQ (reference sequence). V was shortened by 4 bases and J by 9 bases, with 13 bases between the two germline ends. This CDR3 has 13 residues.

The chain couples TRBV30 to TRBJ2-5, with TRBD2 identical over 7 bases. CDR1 is GTSNPN, CDR2 SVGIG, per germline (reference sequence). There are 14 residues in the CDR3. Germline trimming cut 5 bases from V and 5 bases from J; bases unmatched to any gene: 11. This CDR3 is CAWVTGGSSETQYF. CDR3 DNA sequence: TGTGCCTGGGTGACCGGCGGGAGCTCGGAGACCCAGTACTTC. Full variable domain (outside the CDR3, taken from reference TRBV30 and TRBJ2-5): SQTIHQWPATLVQPVGSPLSLECTVEGTSNPNLYWYRQAAGRGLQLLFYSVGIGQISSEVPQNLSASRPQDRQFILSSKKLLLSDSGFYLCAWVTGGSSETQYFGPGTRLLVL.

The CDR3 coding sequence is TGTGCCAGCAGCTTCGCACAGGACACACAGTTCTTC. As protein: CASSFAQDTQFF. This rearrangement joins TRBV11-2 to TRBJ2-1; possibly TRBD1 for D (5 bases). The V end lost 3 bases, the J end lost 13 bases, and 13 bases lay between the germline ends. The CDR3 totals 12 residues. In germline, CDR1 is SGHAT, CDR2 FQNNGV.

This chain links TRBV13 with TRBJ2-1; D remains ambiguous. Germline V gene sequence: CDR1 PRHDT, CDR2 FYEKMQ (reference sequence). The CDR3 is made up of 15 amino acids. Deletions cut 6 bases from V and 2 bases from J, with 14 bases between. The CDR3 nucleotides are TGTGCCAGCAGGTTGGGCAGCTCGACCTACAATGAGCAGTTCTTC. It is translated as CASRLGSSTYNEQFF.

In DNA, the CDR3 is TGTGCCAGTAGTCCTACAGGGGGCTCTGGGGCCAACGTCCTGACTTTC. It is translated as CASSPTGGSGANVLTF. The genes are TRBV19 and TRBJ2-6; 8 bases fit TRBD1. V trimming: 5 bases; J trimming: 0 bases; junction bases outside the gene matches: 3. This CDR3 is 16 amino acids long. Germline values: CDR1 LNHDA, CDR2 SQIVND (reference sequence).

The V call is TRBV7-9, the J call TRBJ2-1; D remains unclear. This CDR3 has 17 amino acids. V was cut by 7 bases and J by 9 bases, with 28 bases left in between. Germline V gene lookup returns CDR1 SEHNR and CDR2 FQNEAQ (reference sequence). Here the CDR3 reads CASTPLQTYQVPAEQFF. The CDR3 region has the DNA TGTGCCAGCACCCCTCTTCAGACATACCAAGTACCAGCTGAGCAGTTCTTC.

J is TRBJ1-6 and V is TRBV5-4; TRBD1 might be the D (5 bases). The germline V and J ends were trimmed by 7 bases and 7 bases, with 18 bases remaining between them. CDR1 and CDR2 from the germline V gene are SGHNT and YYREEE (reference sequence). The CDR3 contains 15 residues. CDR3 protein: CASSLGGRQNSPLHF. Here the CDR3 DNA reads TGTGCCAGCTCGCTTGGGGGGAGACAGAATTCACCCCTCCACTTT.

V usage is TRBV11-3 and J usage is TRBJ2-3; 8 nucleotides agree with TRBD2. Looked up from germline, CDR1 is SGHNT and CDR2 is YENEEA. With V trimmed by 5 bases and J by 2 bases, 12 bases remained unmatched. The CDR3 sequence is 17 residues long. In nucleotides, the CDR3 is TGTGCCAGCAGCCTCGGGAGGCGGGAGGCCCCCACAGATACGCAGTATTTT. Its protein is CASSLGRREAPTDTQYF.

This chain's CDR3 is CASSSGKGSEQFF. The CDR3 DNA follows: TGTGCCAGCAGCTCGGGTAAAGGCAGTGAGCAGTTCTTC. This chain links TRBV7-3 with TRBJ2-1; D is ambiguous. The germline V gene encodes CDR1 SGHTA and CDR2 FQGTGA. The CDR3 runs to 13 residues. Trimming took off 4 bases at V and 9 bases at J, with 13 bases between the two ends.

The CDR3 region is CASSLTGSEKLFF. CDR3 sequence (DNA): TGTGCCAGCAGCCTGACAGGAAGTGAAAAACTGTTTTTT. This rearrangement joins TRBV5-4 to TRBJ1-4, with a tentative D call TRBD1 (6 bases). Per germline, CDR1 SGHNT and CDR2 YYREEE (reference sequence). CDR3 length: 13 residues. The V end lost 4 bases, the J end lost 7 bases, and 11 bases lay between the germline ends.

V and J are TRBV6-1 and TRBJ1-1; D is unclear. Per germline, CDR1 MNHNS and CDR2 SASEGT. With 0 bases removed from V and 4 bases from J, the gap between germline ends came to 9 bases. The CDR3 loop spans 14 amino acids. CDR3 DNA: TGTGCCAGCAGTGAAGCAGTTCCAGGCACTGAAGCTTTCTTT. It is translated as CASSEAVPGTEAFF.

The rearrangement links TRBV4-1 to TRBJ1-1; tentatively, D is TRBD1 (6 bases). The germline CDR1 and CDR2 sequences are MGHRA and YSYEKL. V was shortened by 4 bases and J by 0 bases, with 12 bases between the two germline ends. The CDR3 runs to 15 residues. The CDR3 region has the DNA TGCGCCAGCAGCCCGGGGAGGGGGATGAACACTGAAGCTTTCTTT. Translation gives CASSPGRGMNTEAFF.

The chain combines TRBV2 with TRBJ2-7, with D perhaps matching TRBD2 (6 bases). V was cut by 2 bases and J by 5 bases, with 28 bases left in between. The CDR3 covers 19 residues. Germline V lookup: CDR1 SNHLY, CDR2 FYNNEI. DNA for the CDR3: TGTGCCAGCAGTGAAAGCAGGGCGGGATCCCTTGGCGTCGACGACGAGCAGTACTTC. It translates to CASSESRAGSLGVDDEQYF.

V usage is TRBV7-2 and J usage is TRBJ2-3; D gene unclear. CDR3 length equals 14 residues. The V end lost 5 bases, the J end lost 0 bases, and 9 bases lay between the germline ends. Looked up from germline, CDR1 is SGHTA and CDR2 is FQGNSA. CDR3 loop: CASSPQASTDTQYF. The CDR3 DNA sequence: TGTGCCAGCAGCCCCCAAGCGAGCACAGATACGCAGTATTTT.

The chain links TRBV6-4 to TRBJ2-1; 7 bases fit TRBD1. Germline V gene lookup returns CDR1 MRHNA and CDR2 SNTAGT. The CDR3 contains 15 residues. Trimming took 6 bases from V and 8 from J; bases not matched to a gene: 13. CDR3 amino acids: CASSTNPGQFDEQFF. As DNA, the CDR3 is TGTGCCAGCAGCACCAACCCGGGACAGTTCGATGAGCAGTTCTTC.

J is TRBJ2-5 and V is TRBV7-9; 11 positions agree with TRBD1. This CDR3 is built from 15 residues. Germline trimming cut 5 bases from V and 5 bases from J; bases unmatched to any gene: 7. Germline-derived CDR1 and CDR2 are SEHNR and FQNEAQ (reference sequence). CDR3: CASSPGTGGFETQYF. CDR3 nucleotides: TGTGCCAGCAGCCCCGGGACAGGGGGTTTCGAGACCCAGTACTTC.

V and J are TRBV6-6 and TRBJ1-1, with 7 positions matching TRBD1. The CDR3 length is 14 residues. Germline V lookup: CDR1 MNHNY, CDR2 SVGAGI (reference sequence). Losses at the gene ends were 2 bases for V and 6 bases for J; bases not matched to a gene: 6. The CDR3 is CASSYPIGGSEAFF. The CDR3 region has the DNA TGTGCCAGCAGTTACCCCATAGGGGGCTCTGAAGCTTTCTTT.